The 30 T cell receptor beta chains below all came from one sample that was sequenced in a study of cytomegalovirus exposure and HLA in healthy donors. Vbeta (60) and Jbeta (13) primers were used in the PCR. Here immunoSEQ multiplex PCR was the method, and the copy in TCRdb shows in-frame clones only, minus some. In the table there are 120,000 to 150,000 clones, roughly two thirds of which are singletons. Sequenced sample: PBMCs. The receptor source for this set is a woman between 40 and 55 years old in good health and CMV-seronegative.

V usage is TRBV9 and J usage is TRBJ1-3; D remains unclear. Germline V lookup: CDR1 SGDLS, CDR2 YYNGEE. V was cut by 0 bases and J by 3 bases, with 13 bases left in between. The CDR3 is made up of 16 amino acids. As DNA, the CDR3 is TGTGCCAGCAGCGTAGGTTCGAGTGTGGTTGGAAACACCATATATTTT. Protein sequence: CASSVGSSVVGNTIYF.

The chain combines TRBV10-3 with TRBJ2-7; 7 bases map to TRBD1. This CDR3 has 15 residues. The junction had 8 bases not matched to a gene; V was cut back by 0 bases and J by 6 bases. CDR1 ENHRY and CDR2 SYGVKD come from the germline V gene. The CDR3 loop is CAISESTGAGTEQYF. The CDR3 region has the DNA TGTGCCATCAGTGAGTCTACAGGGGCAGGAACCGAGCAGTACTTC.

This clone was observed a single time. The chain couples TRBV28 to TRBJ1-1, with D tentatively TRBD1 (5 bases). This CDR3 contains 15 residues. V lost 10 bases and J 2 bases, leaving 20 bases between the germline ends. Germline V gene sequence: CDR1 MDHEN, CDR2 SYDVKM. CDR3 sequence (DNA): TGTGCCATTACCCGCTCCCAGGGTTTTAACACTGAAGCTTTCTTT. Its translation: CAITRSQGFNTEAFF.

This chain uses TRBV9 with TRBJ2-2; 10 positions match TRBD2. After removal of 4 bases from V and 6 bases from J, the junction contained 6 bases not matched to a gene. Germline V gene lookup returns CDR1 SGDLS and CDR2 YYNGEE. CDR3 length: 15 residues. The CDR3 sequence: CASSPIAGGPGELFF. The CDR3 DNA sequence: TGTGCCAGCAGCCCCATAGCGGGGGGTCCCGGGGAGCTGTTTTTT. The entire variable domain, with the rest obtained from reference TRBV9 and TRBJ2-2, is as follows: DSGVTQTPKHLITATGQRVTLRCSPRSGDLSVYWYQQSLDQGLQFLIQYYNGEERAKGNILERFSAQQFPDLHSELNLSSLELGDSALYFCASSPIAGGPGELFFGEGSRLTVL.

The rearrangement links TRBV25-1 to TRBJ1-2, with TRBD1 as a possible D gene (6 bases). This CDR3 is 13 amino acids long. Germline V lookup: CDR1 MGHDK, CDR2 SYGVNS. V was cut by 3 bases and J by 5 bases, with 10 bases left in between. The CDR3 nucleotides are TGTGCCAGCAGTGATCAGGACAGATATGGCTACACCTTC. The encoded protein is CASSDQDRYGYTF.

The chain joins TRBV2 to TRBJ1-2; the D gene is possibly TRBD1 (5 bases). With 4 bases removed from V and 4 bases from J, the gap between germline ends came to 10 bases. The germline V gene encodes CDR1 SNHLY and CDR2 FYNNEI. This CDR3 region has 13 residues. This CDR3 reads CASSVGGAYGYTF. CDR3 nucleotide sequence: TGTGCCAGCAGTGTCGGGGGTGCCTATGGCTACACCTTC.

This clone came up a few times. The chain recombines TRBV7-9 with TRBJ2-1; D remains ambiguous. The ends were cut back, 4 bases at V and 12 bases at J, with 10 bases in the middle. CDR1 SEHNR and CDR2 FQNEAQ come from the germline V gene (reference sequence). CDR3 size: 11 residues. The CDR3 protein is CASSSPNGQFF. In nucleotides, the CDR3 is TGTGCCAGCAGCTCCCCTAACGGGCAGTTCTTC.

This chain uses TRBV11-2 with TRBJ1-1, with a possible D match to TRBD1 (6 bases). The V and J ends lost 4 bases and 0 bases respectively, with 12 bases between them. Germline-derived CDR1 and CDR2 are SGHAT and FQNNGV. The CDR3 consists of 15 residues. CDR3: CASSSDSYMNTEAFF. As DNA, the CDR3 is TGTGCCAGCAGCTCGGACAGCTACATGAACACTGAAGCTTTCTTT.

This clone showed up just a few times. The chain joins TRBV6-1 to TRBJ1-3; D gene unclear. The germline gives CDR1 MNHNS, CDR2 SASEGT. V was clipped by 3 bases and J by 2 bases, with 11 bases between them. CDR3 length equals 15 residues. CDR3 nucleotide sequence: TGTGCCAGCAGTGAGTCGTGGTCGGCTGGAAACACCATATATTTT. Protein product: CASSESWSAGNTIYF.

V usage is TRBV2 and J usage is TRBJ2-1; the D gene is possibly TRBD1 (6 bases). V was cut by 1 base and J by 2 bases, with 9 bases left in between. There are 15 residues in the CDR3. The germline CDR1 and CDR2 sequences are SNHLY and FYNNEI. The CDR3 bases are TGTGCCAGCAGTGAAGGACAGGCACCCTACAATGAGCAGTTCTTC. Amino acids: CASSEGQAPYNEQFF.

CDR3 residues: CASSLWLGGGTEAFF. The CDR3 DNA reads TGTGCCAGCAGCTTATGGCTAGGGGGGGGCACTGAAGCTTTCTTT. This chain uses TRBV7-9 with TRBJ1-1; tentatively, D is TRBD1 (6 bases). The germline V gene encodes CDR1 SEHNR and CDR2 FQNEAQ (reference sequence). CDR3 size: 15 residues. Trimming took 2 bases from V and 4 from J, leaving 14 bases between them.

The chain combines TRBV5-4 with TRBJ1-4, with 7 bases matching TRBD1. The J segment lost 3 bases and the V segment lost 4 bases, leaving 3 bases of the junction unmatched. Germline V gene data show CDR1 as SGHNT and CDR2 as YYREEE (reference sequence). The length of the CDR3 is 14 residues. The CDR3 is CASSPGQSNEKLFF. The CDR3 nucleotides read TGTGCCAGCAGCCCGGGACAGTCTAATGAAAAACTGTTTTTT.

The chain recombines TRBV5-1 with TRBJ1-1; TRBD1 aligns across 7 bases. The CDR3 sequence is 14 residues long. CDR1 and CDR2 from the germline V gene are SGHRS and YFSETQ. The J segment lost 4 bases and the V segment lost 4 bases, leaving 7 bases of the junction unmatched. This chain's CDR3 is CASSPGTASTEAFF. CDR3 DNA: TGCGCCAGCAGCCCCGGGACAGCGAGCACTGAAGCTTTCTTT.

This clone appeared once. J is TRBJ1-2 and V is TRBV7-8; D gene uncertain. Germline V gives CDR1 SGHVS, CDR2 FQNEAQ. The CDR3 is made up of 15 amino acids. Trimming removed 1 base from V and 0 bases from J, with 9 bases in between. The chain's CDR3 is CASSLGAVANYGYTF. The DNA for the CDR3 is TGTGCCAGCAGCTTAGGGGCAGTAGCTAACTATGGCTACACCTTC.

The V call is TRBV6-5, the J call TRBJ1-5; D call uncertain. The V end lost 8 bases, the J end lost 4 bases, and 15 bases lay between the germline ends. The V gene's germline CDR1 is MNHEY and CDR2 SVGAGI. The CDR3 sequence is 14 residues long. As DNA, the CDR3 is TGTGCCAGCCATGGCCTTAACAGTAATCAGCCCCAGCATTTT. The encoded protein is CASHGLNSNQPQHF.

This rearrangement joins TRBV7-8 to TRBJ1-1; TRBD1 matches 7 bases. The CDR3 runs to 15 residues. Per germline, CDR1 SGHVS and CDR2 FQNEAQ. Germline trimming cut 0 bases from V and 5 bases from J; bases unmatched to any gene: 6. As DNA, the CDR3 is TGTGCCAGCAGCTTAGCCTATTCAGGGGGTACTGAAGCTTTCTTT. Translated: CASSLAYSGGTEAFF.

The V gene is TRBV27, the J gene TRBJ1-1; tentatively, D is TRBD1 (6 bases). V was trimmed by 6 bases and J by 2 bases, leaving 13 bases between them. Germline-derived CDR1 and CDR2 are MNHEY and SMNVEV (reference sequence). The CDR3 is made up of 14 amino acids. The CDR3 region has the DNA TGTGCCAGCAGCCTTGGACAGTCAAACACTGAAGCTTTCTTT. Its protein product is CASSLGQSNTEAFF.

This rearrangement joins TRBV5-8 to TRBJ2-5, with TRBD2 matching over 8 bases. The CDR3 loop spans 15 amino acids. V lost 6 bases to trimming and J lost 0 bases; unmatched junction nucleotides: 7. Germline V gene sequence: CDR1 SGHTS, CDR2 YDEGEE. The CDR3 sequence is CASTSWRGDQETQYF. As DNA, the CDR3 is TGTGCCAGCACGAGTTGGCGGGGGGACCAAGAGACCCAGTACTTC.

The J gene is TRBJ1-6, the V gene TRBV19; TRBD1 is a possible D gene (5 bases). Germline lookup yields CDR1 LNHDA and CDR2 SQIVND (reference sequence). The CDR3 spans 15 residues. Trimming stripped 5 bases from V and 8 bases from J, with 16 bases between. The DNA for the CDR3 is TGTGCCAGTAGTCCCGGACGGCCGGGGGATTCACCCCTCCACTTT. Translating it yields CASSPGRPGDSPLHF. Variable domain in full (rest from reference TRBV19 and TRBJ1-6): DGGITQSPKYLFRKEGQNVTLSCEQNLNHDAMYWYRQDPGQGLRLIYYSQIVNDFQKGDIAEGYSVSREKKESFPLTVTSAQKNPTAFYLCASSPGRPGDSPLHFGNGTRLTVT.

The chain is built from TRBV4-3 and TRBJ1-1; D unclear. Trimming pared 3 bases from V and 6 bases from J, leaving 11 bases between. The length of the CDR3 is 13 residues. Germline loops: CDR1 LGHNA, CDR2 YSLEER. The CDR3 DNA sequence: TGCGCCAGCAGCCACGGGAACGACGCTGAAGCTTTCTTT. Translating gives CASSHGNDAEAFF.

The gene calls are TRBV7-3 and TRBJ1-1, with TRBD1 identical over 7 bases. This CDR3 has 14 residues. V shed 6 bases, J shed 4 bases, and the junction held 8 bases outside the gene matches. CDR1 and CDR2 from the germline V gene are SGHTA and FQGTGA. The CDR3, as DNA: TGTGCCAGCAGTTCGACAGGGTTTGGCACTGAAGCTTTCTTT. It translates to CASSSTGFGTEAFF. The whole variable domain, remainder taken from reference TRBV7-3 and TRBJ1-1, is GAGVSQTPSNKVTEKGKYVELRCDPISGHTALYWYRQSLGQGPEFLIYFQGTGAADDSGLPNDRFFAVRPEGSVSTLKIQRTERGDSAVYLCASSSTGFGTEAFFGQGTRLTVV.

This chain links TRBV6-6 with TRBJ2-2; tentative D call: TRBD2 (6 bases). The CDR3 runs 14 residues. Trimming took off 8 bases at V and 3 bases at J, with 13 bases between the two ends. CDR1 MNHNY and CDR2 SVGAGI come from the germline V gene (reference sequence). The CDR3 region is CASLGGKHTGELFF. In nucleotides, the CDR3 is TGTGCCAGCTTGGGAGGAAAACACACCGGGGAGCTGTTTTTT.

This chain links TRBV29-1 with TRBJ2-5, with TRBD2 as a possible D gene (5 bases). The ends were cut back, 3 bases at V and 5 bases at J, with 13 bases in the middle. This CDR3 has 13 residues. Germline V gene data show CDR1 as SQVTM and CDR2 as ANQGSEA. The DNA of the CDR3 is TGCAGCGTTGAGTCGACTAATTTGGAGACCCAGTACTTC. Its protein product is CSVESTNLETQYF.

V gene TRBV6-1 combines with J gene TRBJ1-2, with D possibly matching TRBD1 (5 bases). From germline, CDR1 is MNHNS and CDR2 SASEGT. Trimming took off 5 bases at V and 3 bases at J, with 7 bases between the two ends. The CDR3 consists of 12 residues. The CDR3 nucleotides are TGTGCCAGCAGTCCAGGGCACTATGGCTACACCTTC. Its translation: CASSPGHYGYTF.

The rearrangement joins TRBV19 to TRBJ2-1; 7 bases agree with TRBD1. V gave up 4 bases and J gave up 5 bases; unmatched junction bases: 2. This CDR3 contains 13 residues. CDR1 is LNHDA and CDR2 is SQIVND in the germline V gene (reference sequence). CDR3 region: CASSRDRNNEQFF. The CDR3 DNA reads TGTGCCAGTAGTAGGGACAGAAACAATGAGCAGTTCTTC. The complete variable domain, with remaining parts taken from reference TRBV19 and TRBJ2-1, reads DGGITQSPKYLFRKEGQNVTLSCEQNLNHDAMYWYRQDPGQGLRLIYYSQIVNDFQKGDIAEGYSVSREKKESFPLTVTSAQKNPTAFYLCASSRDRNNEQFFGPGTRLTVL.

The chain has TRBV4-2 and TRBJ2-5; 8 nucleotides agree with TRBD2. Near its end, the DNA agrees better with TRBJ2-7, so the J call may be wrong. Germline CDR1 is LGHNA and CDR2 is YNFKEQ. This CDR3 has 15 residues. As DNA, the CDR3 is TGTGCCAGCAGCCAACCCGGGACTAGGGACTACGAGCAGTACTTC. Translation gives CASSQPGTRDYEQYF.

This sequence joins TRBV9 and TRBJ2-2; maybe TRBD2 (5 bases). The CDR3 is 16 amino acids. CDR1 and CDR2 from the germline V gene are SGDLS and YYNGEE. The V gene lost 2 bases and the J gene lost 2 bases, with 13 bases spanning the gap. DNA for the CDR3: TGTGCCAGCAGCGTGTCCGGGAATCAAAACACCGGGGAGCTGTTTTTT. Protein sequence: CASSVSGNQNTGELFF.

The gene calls are TRBV18 and TRBJ2-1, with D possibly matching TRBD2 (5 bases). Germline V gene lookup returns CDR1 KGHSH and CDR2 LQKENI. Trimming removed 5 bases at V and 7 bases at J, with 12 bases between. The CDR3 is 13 amino acids. The CDR3 DNA follows: TGTGCCAGCTCAACAACCGGAGGTAATGAGCAGTTCTTC. It encodes CASSTTGGNEQFF.

J is TRBJ2-2 and V is TRBV19, with D maybe TRBD2 (5 bases). CDR1 LNHDA and CDR2 SQIVND come from the germline V gene (reference sequence). V lost 6 bases, J lost 8 bases, and 10 bases lay in between. The CDR3 has 12 residues. This chain's CDR3 is CASSFLAGELFF. CDR3 DNA: TGTGCCAGTAGCTTTTTAGCGGGGGAGCTGTTTTTT. The full variable domain, completed using reference TRBV19 and TRBJ2-2, is DGGITQSPKYLFRKEGQNVTLSCEQNLNHDAMYWYRQDPGQGLRLIYYSQIVNDFQKGDIAEGYSVSREKKESFPLTVTSAQKNPTAFYLCASSFLAGELFFGEGSRLTVL.

This sequence joins TRBV7-6 and TRBJ2-1, with 16 bases that match TRBD2. CDR1 and CDR2 (germline): SGHVS, FNYEAQ. The junction had 13 bases not matched to a gene; V was cut back by 5 bases and J by 0 bases. CDR3 size: 21 residues. The CDR3 reads CASSLPLEGLAGGSSYNEQFF. The CDR3 DNA sequence: TGTGCCAGCAGCCTACCCCTGGAGGGACTAGCGGGGGGGAGCTCCTACAATGAGCAGTTCTTC.